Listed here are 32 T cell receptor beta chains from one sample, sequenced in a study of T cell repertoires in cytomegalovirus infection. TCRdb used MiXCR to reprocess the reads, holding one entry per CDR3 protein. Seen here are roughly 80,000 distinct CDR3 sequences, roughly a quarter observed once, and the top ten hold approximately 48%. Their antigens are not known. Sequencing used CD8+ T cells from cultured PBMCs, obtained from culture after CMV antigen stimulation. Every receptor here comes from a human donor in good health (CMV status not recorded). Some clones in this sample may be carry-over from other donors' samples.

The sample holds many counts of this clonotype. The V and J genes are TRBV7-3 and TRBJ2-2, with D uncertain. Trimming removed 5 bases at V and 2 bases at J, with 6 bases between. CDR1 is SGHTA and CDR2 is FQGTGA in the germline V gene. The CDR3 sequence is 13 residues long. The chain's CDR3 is CASSLLNTGELFF. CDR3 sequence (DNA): TGTGCCAGCAGCCTACTAAACACCGGGGAGCTGTTTTTT.

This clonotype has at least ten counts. The CDR3 DNA sequence: TGTGCCAGCAGATCTACGGGACTTAACAATGAGCAGTTCTTC. It encodes CASRSTGLNNEQFF. This chain uses TRBV27 with TRBJ2-1, with a tentative D call TRBD2 (6 bases). Germline values: CDR1 MNHEY, CDR2 SMNVEV (reference sequence). V was shortened by 6 bases and J by 5 bases, with 14 bases between the two germline ends. The CDR3 consists of 14 residues.

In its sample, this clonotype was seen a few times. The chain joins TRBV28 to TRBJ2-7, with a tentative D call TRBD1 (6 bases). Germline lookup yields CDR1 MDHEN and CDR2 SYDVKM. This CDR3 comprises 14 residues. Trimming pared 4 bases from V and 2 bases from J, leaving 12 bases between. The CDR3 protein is CASSSGQRTYEQYF. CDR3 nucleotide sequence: TGTGCCAGCAGTTCCGGACAGAGAACCTACGAGCAGTACTTC.

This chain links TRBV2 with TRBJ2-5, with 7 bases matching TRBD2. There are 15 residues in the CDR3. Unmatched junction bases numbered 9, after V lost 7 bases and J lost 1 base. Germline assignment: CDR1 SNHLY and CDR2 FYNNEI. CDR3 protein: CASTLGGGRQETQYF. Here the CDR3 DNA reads TGTGCCAGCACCTTAGGCGGGGGACGCCAAGAGACCCAGTACTTC.

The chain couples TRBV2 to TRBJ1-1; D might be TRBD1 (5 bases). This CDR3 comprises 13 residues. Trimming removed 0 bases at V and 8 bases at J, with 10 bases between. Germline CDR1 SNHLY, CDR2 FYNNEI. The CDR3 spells CASSEALGDEAFF. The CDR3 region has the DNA TGTGCCAGCAGTGAAGCGCTCGGGGACGAAGCTTTCTTT. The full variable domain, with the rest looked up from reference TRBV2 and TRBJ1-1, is EPEVTQTPSHQVTQMGQEVILRCVPISNHLYFYWYRQILGQKVEFLVSFYNNEISEKSEIFDDQFSVERPDGSNFTLKIRSTKLEDSAMYFCASSEALGDEAFFGQGTRLTVV.

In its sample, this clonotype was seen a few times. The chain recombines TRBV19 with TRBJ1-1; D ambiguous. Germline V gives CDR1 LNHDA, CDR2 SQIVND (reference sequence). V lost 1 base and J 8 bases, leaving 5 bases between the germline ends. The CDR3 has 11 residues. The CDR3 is CASSIANEAFF. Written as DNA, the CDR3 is TGTGCCAGTAGTATAGCTAACGAAGCTTTCTTT.

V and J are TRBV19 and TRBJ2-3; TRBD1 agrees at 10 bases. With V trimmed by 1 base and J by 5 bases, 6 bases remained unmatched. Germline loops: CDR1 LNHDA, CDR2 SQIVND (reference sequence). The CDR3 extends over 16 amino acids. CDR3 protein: CASSIGGTGVRDTQYF. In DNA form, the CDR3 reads TGTGCCAGTAGTATAGGTGGGACAGGGGTTCGAGATACGCAGTATTTT.

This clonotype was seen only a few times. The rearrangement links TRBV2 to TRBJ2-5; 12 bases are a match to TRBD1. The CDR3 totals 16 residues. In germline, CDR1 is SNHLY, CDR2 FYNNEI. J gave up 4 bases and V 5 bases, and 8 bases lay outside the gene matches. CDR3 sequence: CASSYRDRGLRETQYF. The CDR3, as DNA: TGTGCCAGCAGTTACCGGGACAGGGGGCTTAGAGAGACCCAGTACTTC. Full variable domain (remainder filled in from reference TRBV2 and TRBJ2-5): EPEVTQTPSHQVTQMGQEVILRCVPISNHLYFYWYRQILGQKVEFLVSFYNNEISEKSEIFDDQFSVERPDGSNFTLKIRSTKLEDSAMYFCASSYRDRGLRETQYFGPGTRLLVL.

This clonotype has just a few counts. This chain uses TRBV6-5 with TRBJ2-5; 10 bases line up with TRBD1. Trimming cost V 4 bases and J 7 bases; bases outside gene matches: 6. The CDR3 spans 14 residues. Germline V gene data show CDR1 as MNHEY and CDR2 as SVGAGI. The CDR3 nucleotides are TGTGCCAGCAGTTTCGGACAGGGGGTCGGGACCCAGTACTTC. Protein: CASSFGQGVGTQYF.

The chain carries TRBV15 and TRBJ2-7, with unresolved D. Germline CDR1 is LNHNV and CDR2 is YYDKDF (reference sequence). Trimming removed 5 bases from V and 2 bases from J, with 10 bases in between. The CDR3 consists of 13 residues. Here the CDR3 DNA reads TGTGCCACCAGCCTGGCCGCTACCTACGAGCAGTACTTC. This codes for CATSLAATYEQYF. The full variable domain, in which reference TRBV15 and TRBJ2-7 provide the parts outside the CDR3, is DAMVIQNPRYQVTQFGKPVTLSCSQTLNHNVMYWYQQKSSQAPKLLFHYYDKDFNNEADTPDNFQSRRPNTSFCFLDIRSPGLGDTAMYLCATSLAATYEQYFGPGTRLTVT.

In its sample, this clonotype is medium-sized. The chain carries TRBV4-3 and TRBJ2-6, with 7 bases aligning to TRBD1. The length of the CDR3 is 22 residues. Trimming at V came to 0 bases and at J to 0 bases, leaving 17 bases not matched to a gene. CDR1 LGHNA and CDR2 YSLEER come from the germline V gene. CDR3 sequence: CASSQDQMDRDSLFSGANVLTF. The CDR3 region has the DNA TGCGCCAGCAGCCAAGATCAAATGGACCGGGACAGCCTATTCTCTGGGGCCAACGTCCTGACTTTC.

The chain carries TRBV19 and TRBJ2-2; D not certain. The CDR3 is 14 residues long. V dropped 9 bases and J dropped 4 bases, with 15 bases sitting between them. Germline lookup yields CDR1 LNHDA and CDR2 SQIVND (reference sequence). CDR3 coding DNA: TGTGCCAGCTTTGACTCCTCCGGCACCGGGGAGCTGTTTTTT. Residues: CASFDSSGTGELFF. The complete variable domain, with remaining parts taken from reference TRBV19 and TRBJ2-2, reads DGGITQSPKYLFRKEGQNVTLSCEQNLNHDAMYWYRQDPGQGLRLIYYSQIVNDFQKGDIAEGYSVSREKKESFPLTVTSAQKNPTAFYLCASFDSSGTGELFFGEGSRLTVL.

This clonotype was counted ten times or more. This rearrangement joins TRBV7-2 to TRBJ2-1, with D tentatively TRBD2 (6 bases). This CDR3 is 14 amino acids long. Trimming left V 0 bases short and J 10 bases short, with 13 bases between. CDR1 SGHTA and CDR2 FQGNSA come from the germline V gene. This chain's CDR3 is CASSLARGLGEQFF. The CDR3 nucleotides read TGTGCCAGCAGCTTAGCGCGGGGCCTCGGAGAGCAGTTCTTC.

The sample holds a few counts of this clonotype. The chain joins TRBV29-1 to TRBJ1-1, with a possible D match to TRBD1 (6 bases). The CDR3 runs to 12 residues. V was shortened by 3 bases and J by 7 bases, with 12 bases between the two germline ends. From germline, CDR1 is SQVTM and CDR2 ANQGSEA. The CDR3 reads CSVDRGRNEAFF. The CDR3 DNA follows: TGCAGCGTTGATCGGGGGCGGAATGAAGCTTTCTTT. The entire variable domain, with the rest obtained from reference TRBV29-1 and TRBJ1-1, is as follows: SAVISQKPSRDICQRGTSLTIQCQVDSQVTMMFWYRQQPGQSLTLIATANQGSEATYESGFVIDKFPISRPNLTFSTLTVSNMSPEDSSIYLCSVDRGRNEAFFGQGTRLTVV.

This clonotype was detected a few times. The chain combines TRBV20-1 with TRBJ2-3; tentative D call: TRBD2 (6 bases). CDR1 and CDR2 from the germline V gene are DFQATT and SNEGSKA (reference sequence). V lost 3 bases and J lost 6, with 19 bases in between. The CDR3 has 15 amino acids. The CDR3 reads CSASGSESDLDTQYF. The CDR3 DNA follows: TGCAGTGCTAGCGGGAGTGAGTCTGATTTGGATACGCAGTATTTT.

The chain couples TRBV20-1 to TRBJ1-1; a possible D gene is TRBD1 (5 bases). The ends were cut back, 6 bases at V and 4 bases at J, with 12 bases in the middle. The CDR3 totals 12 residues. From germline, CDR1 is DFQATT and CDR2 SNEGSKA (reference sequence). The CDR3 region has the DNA TGCAGTGCGCTGGACATTCTCACTGAAGCTTTCTTT. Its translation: CSALDILTEAFF.

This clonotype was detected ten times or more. The CDR3 DNA sequence: TGTGCCAGCAGTGATGAGGGACAGGGGACAGAAAAACTGTTTTTT. Translated, it gives CASSDEGQGTEKLFF. V usage is TRBV6-1 and J usage is TRBJ1-4, with 10 bases identical to TRBD1. Germline CDR1 reads MNHNS; CDR2 reads SASEGT. The CDR3 covers 15 residues. The ends lost 3 bases at V and 8 bases at J; junction bases unmatched: 6.

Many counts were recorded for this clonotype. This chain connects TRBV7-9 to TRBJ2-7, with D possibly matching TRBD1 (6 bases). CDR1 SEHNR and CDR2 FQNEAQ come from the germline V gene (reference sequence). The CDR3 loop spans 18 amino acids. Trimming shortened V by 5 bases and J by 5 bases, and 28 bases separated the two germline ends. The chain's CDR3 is CASSPRPLDRRFPHEQYF. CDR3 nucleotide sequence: TGTGCCAGCAGCCCCCGCCCCCTCGACAGGCGCTTCCCCCACGAGCAGTACTTC.

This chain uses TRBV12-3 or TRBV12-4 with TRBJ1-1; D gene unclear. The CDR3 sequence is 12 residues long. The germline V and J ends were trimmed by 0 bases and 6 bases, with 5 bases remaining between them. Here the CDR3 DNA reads TGTGCCAGCAGTTTAGCGCTGGCTGAAGCTTTCTTT. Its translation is CASSLALAEAFF.

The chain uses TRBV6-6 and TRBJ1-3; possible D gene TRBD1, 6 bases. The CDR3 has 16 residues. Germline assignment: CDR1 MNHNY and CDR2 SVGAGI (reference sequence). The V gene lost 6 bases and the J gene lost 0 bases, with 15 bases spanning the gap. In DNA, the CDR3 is TGTGCCAGCAGGGATTCTGGACAGTCCTCTGGAAACACCATATATTTT. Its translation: CASRDSGQSSGNTIYF.

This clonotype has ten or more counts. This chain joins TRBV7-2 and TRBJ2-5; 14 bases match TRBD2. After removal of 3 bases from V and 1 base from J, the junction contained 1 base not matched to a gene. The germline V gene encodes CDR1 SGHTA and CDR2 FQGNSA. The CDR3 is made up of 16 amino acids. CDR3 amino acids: CASSLTSGGAQETQYF. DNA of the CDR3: TGTGCCAGCAGCTTGACTAGCGGGGGGGCCCAAGAGACCCAGTACTTC.

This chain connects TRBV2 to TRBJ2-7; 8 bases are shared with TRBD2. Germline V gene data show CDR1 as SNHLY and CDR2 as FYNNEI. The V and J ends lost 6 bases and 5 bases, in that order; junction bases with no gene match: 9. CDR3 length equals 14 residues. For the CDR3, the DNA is TGTGCCAGCAGAGCGGGAGTGTTTGGGGACGAGCAGTACTTC. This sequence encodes CASRAGVFGDEQYF.

CDR3 protein: CASRGFPYEQYF. DNA of the CDR3: TGTGCCAGCAGGGGGTTCCCCTACGAGCAGTACTTC. The chain recombines TRBV2 with TRBJ2-7; no clear D. CDR1 and CDR2 (germline): SNHLY, FYNNEI. Trimming stripped 6 bases from V and 2 bases from J, with 8 bases between. The CDR3 runs to 12 residues.

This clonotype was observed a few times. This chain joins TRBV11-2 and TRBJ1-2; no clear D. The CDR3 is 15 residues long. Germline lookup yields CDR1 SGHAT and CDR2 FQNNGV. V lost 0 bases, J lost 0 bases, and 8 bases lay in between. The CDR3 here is CASSLDHLANYGYTF. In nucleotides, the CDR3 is TGTGCCAGCAGCTTAGACCACCTAGCTAACTATGGCTACACCTTC.

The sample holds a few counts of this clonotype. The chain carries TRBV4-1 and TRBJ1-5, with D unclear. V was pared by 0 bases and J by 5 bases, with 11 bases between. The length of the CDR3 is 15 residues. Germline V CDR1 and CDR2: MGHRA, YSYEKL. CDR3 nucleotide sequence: TGCGCCAGCAGCCAAGATCTTGGCCGACATCAGCCCCAGCATTTT. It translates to CASSQDLGRHQPQHF.

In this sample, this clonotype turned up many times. The CDR3, as DNA: TGTGCCAGCAGTGCCACCGGGACAGGGGTGACTGATGAGCAGTTCTTC. Its protein is CASSATGTGVTDEQFF. The genes are TRBV6-2 or TRBV6-3 and TRBJ2-1; 10 bases fit TRBD1. This CDR3 comprises 16 residues. CDR1 is MNHEY, CDR2 SVGEGT, per germline. The V and J ends lost 5 bases and 8 bases, in that order; junction bases with no gene match: 12.

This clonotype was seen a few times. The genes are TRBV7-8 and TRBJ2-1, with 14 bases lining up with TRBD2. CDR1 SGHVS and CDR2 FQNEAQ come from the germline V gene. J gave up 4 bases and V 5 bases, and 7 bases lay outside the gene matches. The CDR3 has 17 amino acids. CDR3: CASSPTSGGAVYNEQFF. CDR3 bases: TGTGCCAGCAGCCCGACTAGCGGGGGGGCAGTATACAATGAGCAGTTCTTC.

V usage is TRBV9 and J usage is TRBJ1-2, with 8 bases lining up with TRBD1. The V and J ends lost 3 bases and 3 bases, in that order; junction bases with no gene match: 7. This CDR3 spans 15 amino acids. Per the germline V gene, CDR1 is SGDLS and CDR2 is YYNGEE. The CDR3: CASSARTGWDYGYTF. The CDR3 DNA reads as TGTGCCAGCAGCGCCCGGACAGGGTGGGACTATGGCTACACCTTC.

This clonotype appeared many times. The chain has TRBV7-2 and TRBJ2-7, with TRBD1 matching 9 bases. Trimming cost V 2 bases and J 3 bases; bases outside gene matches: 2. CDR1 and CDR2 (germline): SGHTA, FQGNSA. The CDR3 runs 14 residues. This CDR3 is CASSLKTGGYEQYF. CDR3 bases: TGTGCCAGCAGCTTAAAGACAGGGGGCTACGAGCAGTACTTC. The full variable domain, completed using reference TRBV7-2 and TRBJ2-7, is GAGVSQSPSNKVTEKGKDVELRCDPISGHTALYWYRQSLGQGLEFLIYFQGNSAPDKSGLPSDRFSAERTGGSVSTLTIQRTQQEDSAVYLCASSLKTGGYEQYFGPGTRLTVT.

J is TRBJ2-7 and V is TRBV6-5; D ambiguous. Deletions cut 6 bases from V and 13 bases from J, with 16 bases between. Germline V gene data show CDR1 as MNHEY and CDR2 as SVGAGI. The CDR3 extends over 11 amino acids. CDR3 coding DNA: TGTGCCAGCAGCTTACCTCCCGGAGCTTACTTC. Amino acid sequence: CASSLPPGAYF.

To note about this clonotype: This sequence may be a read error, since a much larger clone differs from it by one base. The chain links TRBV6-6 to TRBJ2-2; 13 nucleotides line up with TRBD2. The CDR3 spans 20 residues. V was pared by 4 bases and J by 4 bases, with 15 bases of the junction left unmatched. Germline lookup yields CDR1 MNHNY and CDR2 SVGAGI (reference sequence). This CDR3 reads CASSSPDLVGLAGSTGELFF. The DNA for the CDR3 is TGTGCCAGCAGTTCCCCGGATTTGGTGGGACTAGCGGGATCCACCGGGGAGCTGTTTTTT.

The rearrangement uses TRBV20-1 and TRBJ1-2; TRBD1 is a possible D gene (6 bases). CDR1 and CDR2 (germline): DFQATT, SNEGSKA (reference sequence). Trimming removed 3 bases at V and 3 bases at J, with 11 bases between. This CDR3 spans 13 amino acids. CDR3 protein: CSASTGWDYGYTF. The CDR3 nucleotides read TGCAGTGCTAGTACAGGGTGGGACTATGGCTACACCTTC.